The sample holds a few counts of the clone carrying this T cell receptor beta chain. What it binds is unknown. CD45RO/CCR7/CD25/CD127/CD95/CD27 separated CD4+ naive, central memory, regulatory and stem cell-like memory cells by sorting. Sorted populations all had greater than 95% purity. The sequenced template was cDNA made from the entire isolated RNA. Assay used: immunoSEQ multiplex PCR; TCRdb lists only in-frame clones, some missing. The table includes about 150,000 clones, 11% detected once. The data were taken from a study of beta chain features in type 1 diabetes. General observations from the study: Resolution of whether HLA type affects TCRB rearrangement was not achieved here.

The sequenced sample consisted of central memory CD4+ T cells from blood. The clonotype originates from a man between 18 and 35 years old in good health.

In nucleotides, the CDR3 is TGTGCCAGCAGCCCCACAGGGTCTGGGGCCAACGTCCTGACTTTC. This gives the protein CASSPTGSGANVLTF. The J gene is TRBJ2-6, the V gene TRBV7-6; D may be TRBD1 (6 bases). CDR3 size: 15 residues. V dropped 5 bases and J dropped 1 base, with 9 bases sitting between them. CDR1 SGHVS and CDR2 FNYEAQ come from the germline V gene.